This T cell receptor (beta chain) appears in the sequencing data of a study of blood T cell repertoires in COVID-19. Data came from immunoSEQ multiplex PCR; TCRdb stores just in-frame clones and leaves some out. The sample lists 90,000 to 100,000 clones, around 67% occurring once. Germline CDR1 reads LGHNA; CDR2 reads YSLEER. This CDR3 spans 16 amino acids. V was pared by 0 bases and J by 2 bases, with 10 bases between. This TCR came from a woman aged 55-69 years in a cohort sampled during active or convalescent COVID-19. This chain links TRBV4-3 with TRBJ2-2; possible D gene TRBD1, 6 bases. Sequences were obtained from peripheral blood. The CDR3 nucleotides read TGCGCCAGCAGCCAAGAGTGGACAGTAAACACCGGGGAGCTGTTTTTT. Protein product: CASSQEWTVNTGELFF.